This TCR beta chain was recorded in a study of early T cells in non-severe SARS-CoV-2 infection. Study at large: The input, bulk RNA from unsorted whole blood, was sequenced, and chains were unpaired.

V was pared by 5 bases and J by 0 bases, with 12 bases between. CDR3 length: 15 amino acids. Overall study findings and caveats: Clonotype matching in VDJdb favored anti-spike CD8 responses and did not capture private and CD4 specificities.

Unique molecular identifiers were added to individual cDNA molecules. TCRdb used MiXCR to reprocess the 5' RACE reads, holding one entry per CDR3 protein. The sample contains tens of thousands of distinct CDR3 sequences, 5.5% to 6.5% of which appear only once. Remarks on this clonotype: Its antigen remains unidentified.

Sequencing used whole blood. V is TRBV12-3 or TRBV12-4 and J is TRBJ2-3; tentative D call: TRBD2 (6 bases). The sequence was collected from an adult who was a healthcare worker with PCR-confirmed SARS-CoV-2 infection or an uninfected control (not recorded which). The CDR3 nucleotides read TGTGCCAGCAGTCCGGAGGGGACTAGCACAGATACGCAGTATTTT. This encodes CASSPEGTSTDTQYF.